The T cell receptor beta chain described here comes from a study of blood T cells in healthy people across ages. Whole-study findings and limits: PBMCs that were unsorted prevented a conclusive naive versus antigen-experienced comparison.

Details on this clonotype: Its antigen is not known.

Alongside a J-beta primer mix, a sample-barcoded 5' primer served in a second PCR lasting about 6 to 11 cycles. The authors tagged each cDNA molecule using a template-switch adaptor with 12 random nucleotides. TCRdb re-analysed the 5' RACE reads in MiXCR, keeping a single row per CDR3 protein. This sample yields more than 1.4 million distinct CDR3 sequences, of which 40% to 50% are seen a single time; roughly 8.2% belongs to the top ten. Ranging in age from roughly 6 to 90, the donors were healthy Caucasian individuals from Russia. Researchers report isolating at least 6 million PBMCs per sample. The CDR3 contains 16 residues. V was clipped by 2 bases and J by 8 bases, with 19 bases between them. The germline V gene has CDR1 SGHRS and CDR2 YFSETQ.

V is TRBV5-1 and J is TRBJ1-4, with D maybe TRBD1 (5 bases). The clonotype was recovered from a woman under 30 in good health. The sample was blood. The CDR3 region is CASSLVGASAEEKLFF. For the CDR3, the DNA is TGCGCCAGCAGCTTAGTTGGGGCCAGCGCGGAAGAAAAACTGTTTTTT.